Here is one T cell receptor beta chain with its context. This entry comes from a study of T cells in Graves' hyperthyroidism and ophthalmopathy. RNA transcripts yielded amplified TCR beta CDR3 regions. TCR CDR3 underwent first-round RT-PCR with the HTBI primer set. TCRdb independently ran MiXCR on the multiplex PCR reads; one entry per CDR3 protein. The sample shows about 200,000 distinct CDR3 sequences, approximately 16% of them seen only once. The CDR3 is 14 residues long. V was shortened by 1 base and J by 1 base, with 10 bases between the two germline ends. Germline CDR1 DFQATT, CDR2 SNEGSKA (reference sequence).

The chain employs TRBV20-1 and TRBJ2-5; maybe TRBD1 (6 bases). This TCR was recovered from a woman aged 50 to 60 with Graves' hyperthyroidism. The sequenced sample consisted of blood. The CDR3 here is CSARVGQPQETQYF. In DNA form, the CDR3 reads TGCAGTGCTAGAGTAGGACAGCCCCAAGAGACCCAGTACTTC.